This entry is about one TCR beta chain. What antigen it recognizes has not been identified. Per-nucleotide qualities are absent, and no much larger clonotype sits a single base away. These data come from a study of cytomegalovirus exposure and HLA in healthy donors (dated by TCRdb to about 2017). Regarding the study in general: In an earlier analysis of 587 of the donors, roughly 300 Gb of sequence data and approximately 120 million unique TCR beta sequences from about 179 million T cells were reported. An early release that covered about 640 HLA-typed donors contained 300 to 350 gigabases of sequencing data and tens of millions of unique TCR sequences. The genetic ancestry cluster associated with self-reported Caucasian donors included 81% of the 350 to 500 genotyped donors. The study aimed to test whether cataloging public T cell receptors could reveal signatures of past pathogen exposure. Using immunosequencing, the study profiled T cell repertoires from roughly 650 subjects and related those repertoires to cytomegalovirus serostatus. A separate validation cohort of roughly 110 different subjects was used in addition to the roughly 670-subject first cohort. The study combined high-throughput TCR immunosequencing, statistical association of individual TCRs with disease status, and machine learning to predict cytomegalovirus infection status. In a later analysis, previously published TCR beta repertoires from 666 donors were re-analyzed and high-resolution HLA genotyping was added so that TCR occurrence patterns could be studied. Rather than using new phenotypic data, the later analysis identified candidate immune exposures from TCR beta sequences and from how often those sequences occurred across donors. An earlier analysis of nearly 600 of the donors applied high-throughput TCR beta sequencing to assess whether each TCR beta V gene segment acted as functional or pseudogenic. Alongside the repertoire data, information on donor age, sex, ethnicity and CMV serostatus was compiled. A later genetic analysis used genome-wide SNP genotypes for about 55% of the 666 donors, treating that subset as a discovery cohort. Every repertoire in the discovery cohort had been generated on one and the same sequencing platform. HLA typing covered class I and class II loci at four-digit resolution. Typing coverage differed by locus: A, B, C, DRB1 and DQB1 were typed in roughly 620-630 donors, DQA1 in 500 to 550, DPA1 in 600 to 610, and DPB1 in 400 to 480. A few DR-DQ haplotypes were treated as single units for association and clustering because of strong linkage in the cohort. Across about 370 genotyped donors of the cohort, an average of 235,054 unique TCR beta nucleotide sequences per donor were sequenced, and approximately 19% of those sequences were non-productive. What the study reported, not specific to this receptor: Most TCR sequences were seen in very few donors, while some public TCRs were found in many individuals. In both the original and validation cohorts, the classifier was reported to diagnose cytomegalovirus status with high specificity and sensitivity. According to a later analysis, most CMV-associated TCR beta chains appeared to be HLA-restricted, and the HLA associations seemed to be driven largely by CMV exposure. Because some donors lacked HLA typing at each locus, the association tests relied only on the typed subset. Broadly in line with IMGT annotations, most TCR beta V segments showed up in productive rearrangements about 87% or about 30% of the time in an earlier analysis of 450 to 600 of the donors. A few of the identified cytomegalovirus-associated TCR beta chains were confirmed in vitro to be specific for cytomegalovirus antigens. Immune exposure information for the cohort was limited to CMV serostatus. A later genetic analysis reported fewer N-insertions in productive TCRs among donors in an Asian-associated ancestry cluster than the roughly 700-donor mean. According to the authors, the approach could potentially be generalized to other disease states and immunological phenotypes. In a later analysis, the rate of TCR association differed among HLA loci, with DRB1 alleles having the most associated TCRs and HLA-C alleles having the fewest. A further reported finding was that TCR beta sequences accurately predicted the HLA-A and HLA-B alleles for most subjects in the first cohort. Linkage disequilibrium might explain the correlated functional status among segregating V segments, but an unknown experimental factor could not be excluded. In a later analysis, HLA-associated TCR beta chains were found to be more clonally expanded and to have lower generation probabilities than equally common non-associated chains. According to a later analysis, parvovirus B19, influenza, CMV and Epstein-Barr virus appeared linked to several top co-occurrence clusters. When HLA alleles, especially DR and DQ, strongly co-occurred, attributing TCR associations to individual alleles was difficult. The 87-base-pair reads could not distinguish some IMGT-functional V segments, including TRBV6-2 and TRBV6-3, so those segments were excluded. A later genetic analysis associated a missense DCLRE1C variant with V-gene and J-gene trimming of TCR beta chains, and an independent cohort replicated the association. A total of 150 to 200 TCR beta chains were listed by the study as associated with cytomegalovirus. The presence/absence analyses assumed that sequencing depth was roughly uniform across donors, and that assumption may not be true. Only TCR beta chains were sequenced in this cohort, and the absence of alpha or paired-chain data limited detectable features. In a later analysis, about 17,000 TCR beta sequences were associated with specific HLA alleles at a false discovery rate of 0.05. Because counts were too low, 15 to 20 rarely observed V segments, including chromosome 9 orphons, were left out of the earlier analysis of some 600 of the donors. A cluster of highly shared sequence variants was judged likely to represent a technical artifact of the sequencing pipeline.

From its cysteine to its phenylalanine, the CDR3 spans 13 amino acids. Of all the DNA, just the CDR3 is kept, 39 bases in frame from base 1. For CDR1 and CDR2, the germline V gene lists SGDLS and YYNGEE. V drops 4 bases and J drops 3 bases, leaving 10 bases in between. Library construction relied on the immunoSEQ multiplex PCR assay. A mixture of 60 forward primers for TCR Vbeta segments and 13 reverse primers for TCR Jbeta segments was used in the multiplex PCR. The CDR3 region of rearranged TCR beta genes was amplified from genomic DNA by a multiplex PCR assay. The amplified TCR beta libraries were sequenced on the Illumina HiSeq System as 87-base-pair reads. The original methods were these. A later analysis tallied tens of millions of unique TCR beta chains across the 666 repertoires, and about 10 million of those chains were shared by two or more donors. Raw reads were error-corrected and collapsed into unique sequences by a nearest-neighbor algorithm in which closely related sequences were merged to remove PCR and sequencing errors. CDR3 sequences were aligned to IMGT reference sequences to assign V, D and J gene segments. For a sequence to be retained, at least a six-nucleotide match to both a V gene segment and a J gene segment was required. Rearrangements were classified as productive when the CDR3 lacked stop codons and remained in frame with V and J, and all other rearrangements were classified as non-productive. Following IMGT convention, CDR3 was defined as the stretch from the second conserved V-encoded cysteine to the conserved J-encoded phenylalanine. Sequences without an unambiguous match to a single V gene segment were excluded from the earlier analysis of almost 600 of the donors. In an earlier analysis of 587 of the donors, V segments were called functional above 56.7% productive rearrangements and were called segregating when the between-donor standard deviation exceeded 5%. A statistical classification framework was built to diagnose cytomegalovirus status from the catalog of TCR beta chain sequences. V and J gene assignment, in a later analysis, came from comparing TCR nucleotide sequences with IMGT/GENE-DB human TR gene sequences. Using the TCRdist pipeline, a later analysis assigned CDR3 sequences along with most-parsimonious VDJ recombination scenarios. In a later analysis, each TCR beta chain was defined by its CDR3 amino acid sequence together with its V-gene family, and reads without a unique V-gene family were excluded. To address suspected cross-contamination and a sequencing artifact, a later analysis removed 592 highly shared, low-generation-probability nucleotide sequences. In a later analysis, a clonal expansion index was calculated for each public chain from normalized within-repertoire ranks of inferred template counts. Generation probabilities in a later analysis came from a VDJ recombination model fitted to out-of-frame rearrangements, and those results were checked against IGoR. Hypergeometric tests were used in a later analysis to score TCR-TCR, TCR-HLA and TCR-CMV co-occurrence, with a repertoire-size bias correction applied to the TCR pairs. In a later analysis, false discovery rates were estimated by permuting HLA or CMV assignments 20 times. A later analysis grouped co-occurring TCRs with DBSCAN, adding TCRdist sequence similarity when clustering within HLA-allele-positive subsets. For co-occurrence clustering, repertoires with fewer than 30,000 or more than 120,000 public chains were excluded, along with roughly 5 repertoires with anomalous nucleotide sharing. This is the immuneACCESS table as TCRdb keeps it, with only in-frame sequences that have V and J called. A part of the clones is gone; compared with another copy, unresolved V genes explain less than half, and the rest is unexplained. The DNA was the basis for D and trimming; V, J and clone size are from that table. This sample comprises roughly 140,000 clones, 75% to 80% of them detected only once. Under 0.8% of the sample is in the top ten clones.

The cohort was made up of roughly 670 healthy bone marrow donors. At the time of sampling, every cohort member was nominally healthy, though immune exposures that went unrecorded were likely present. The donor tested CMV seronegative, placing the donor among the 350 or so seronegative members of the cohort. A peripheral blood sample was collected from each donor, and TCR beta sequencing was performed on peripheral blood mononuclear cells. The Qiagen DNeasy Blood Extraction Kit was used to extract genomic DNA from the blood cell samples. The specimen was PBMCs. The TCR sequence derives from a male donor in good health and CMV-seronegative. The chain is encoded by TRBV9 joined to TRBJ1-1; the D gene cannot be named for sure. At the DNA level, the sequence is TGTGCCAGCAGCCCTGAGGGTGACACTGAAGCTTTCTTT. The encoded protein is CASSPEGDTEAFF.